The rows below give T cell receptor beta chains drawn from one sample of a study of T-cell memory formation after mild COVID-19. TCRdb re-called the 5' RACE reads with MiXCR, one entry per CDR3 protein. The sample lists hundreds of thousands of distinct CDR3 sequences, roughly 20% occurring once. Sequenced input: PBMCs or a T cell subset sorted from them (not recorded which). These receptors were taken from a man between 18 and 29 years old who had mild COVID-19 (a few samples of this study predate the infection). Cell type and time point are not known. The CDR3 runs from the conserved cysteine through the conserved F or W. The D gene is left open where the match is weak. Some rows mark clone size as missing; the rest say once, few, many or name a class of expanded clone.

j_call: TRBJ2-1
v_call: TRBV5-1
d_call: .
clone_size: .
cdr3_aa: CASSLAPRVSNEQFF
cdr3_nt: TGCGCCAGCAGCTTGGCTCCCAGGGTCAGCAATGAGCAGTTCTTC

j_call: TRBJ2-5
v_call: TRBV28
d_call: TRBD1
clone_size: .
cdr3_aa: CASKNPGQGGETQYF
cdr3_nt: TGTGCCAGCAAGAACCCGGGACAGGGGGGAGAGACCCAGTACTTC

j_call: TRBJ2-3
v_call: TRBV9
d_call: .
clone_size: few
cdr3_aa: CASSPVGQPTSTDTQYF
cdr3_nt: TGTGCCAGCAGCCCAGTGGGACAACCGACTAGCACAGATACGCAGTATTTT

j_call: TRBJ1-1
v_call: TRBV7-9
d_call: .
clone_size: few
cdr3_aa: CASSLDLDEAFF
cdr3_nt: TGTGCCAGCAGCTTGGATCTTGATGAAGCTTTCTTT

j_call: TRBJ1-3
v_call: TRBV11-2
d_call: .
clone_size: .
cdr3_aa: CASSQSSSPGNTIYF
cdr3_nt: TGTGCCAGCAGCCAGTCTTCGAGTCCTGGAAACACCATATATTTT

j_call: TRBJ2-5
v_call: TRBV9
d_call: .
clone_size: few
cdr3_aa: CASSAENGRIQETQYF
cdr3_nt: TGTGCCAGCAGCGCAGAGAATGGACGGATCCAAGAGACCCAGTACTTC

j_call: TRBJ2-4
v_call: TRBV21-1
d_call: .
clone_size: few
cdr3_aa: CASTTPPGRKNIQYF
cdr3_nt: TGTGCCAGCACCACACCCCCTGGACGGAAAAACATTCAGTACTTC

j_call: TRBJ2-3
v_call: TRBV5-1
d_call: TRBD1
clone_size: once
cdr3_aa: CASSLQGVSAQYF
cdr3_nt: TGCGCCAGCAGCTTGCAGGGGGTGAGTGCGCAGTATTTT

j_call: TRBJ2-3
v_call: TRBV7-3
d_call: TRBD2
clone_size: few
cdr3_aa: CASSKGTSGATDTQYF
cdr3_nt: TGTGCCAGCAGCAAGGGGACTAGCGGGGCGACAGATACGCAGTATTTT

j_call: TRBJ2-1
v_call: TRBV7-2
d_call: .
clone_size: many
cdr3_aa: CASSLGFGLDEQFF
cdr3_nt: TGTGCCAGCAGCTTAGGATTTGGCTTGGATGAGCAGTTCTTC